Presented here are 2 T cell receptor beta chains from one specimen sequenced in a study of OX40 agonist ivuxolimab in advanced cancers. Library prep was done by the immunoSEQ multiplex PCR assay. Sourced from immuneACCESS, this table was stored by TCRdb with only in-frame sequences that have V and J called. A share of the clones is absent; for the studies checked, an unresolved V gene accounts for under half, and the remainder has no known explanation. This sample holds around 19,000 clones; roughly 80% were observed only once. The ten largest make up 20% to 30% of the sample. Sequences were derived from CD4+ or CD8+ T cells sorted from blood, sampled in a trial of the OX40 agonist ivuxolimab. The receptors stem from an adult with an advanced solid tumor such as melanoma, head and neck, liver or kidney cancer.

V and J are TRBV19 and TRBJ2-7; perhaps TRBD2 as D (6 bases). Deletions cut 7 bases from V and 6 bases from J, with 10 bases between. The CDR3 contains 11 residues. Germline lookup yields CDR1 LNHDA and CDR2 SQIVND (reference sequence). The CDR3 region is CASMGGSEQYF. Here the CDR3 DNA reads TGTGCCAGTATGGGGGGATCCGAGCAGTACTTC.

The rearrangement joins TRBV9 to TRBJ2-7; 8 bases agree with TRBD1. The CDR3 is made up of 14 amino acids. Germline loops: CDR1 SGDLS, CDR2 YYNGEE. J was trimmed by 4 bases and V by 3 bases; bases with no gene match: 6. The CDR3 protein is CASSAGQERYEQYF. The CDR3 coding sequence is TGTGCCAGCAGCGCGGGACAGGAGCGTTACGAGCAGTACTTC.